This is a list of T cell receptor beta chains from one sample in a study of T cells in Graves' hyperthyroidism and ophthalmopathy. One entry per CDR3 protein results from TCRdb running MiXCR on the multiplex PCR reads. The table includes roughly 660,000 distinct CDR3 sequences, 17% detected once. Sequences were obtained from blood. These receptors originate from a man aged 50 to 59 with Graves' hyperthyroidism. The CDR3 runs from the conserved cysteine through the conserved F or W. D genes are given only for firm matches. Size tells how often a clone was seen (once, few, many) or the class of an expanded clone, and some rows leave it out.

clone_size: few
v_call: TRBV10-3
j_call: TRBJ2-1
d_call: -
cdr3_nt: TGTGCCATCAGTGGAAGTCTAGCGCGCAATGAGCAGTTCTTC
cdr3_aa: CAISGSLARNEQFF

clone_size: -
v_call: TRBV14
j_call: TRBJ2-5
d_call: TRBD2
cdr3_nt: TGTGCCAGCAGGCGACTAGCGCGAGAGACCCAGTACTTC
cdr3_aa: CASRRLARETQYF

clone_size: many
v_call: TRBV12-3/TRBV12-4
j_call: TRBJ2-1
d_call: -
cdr3_nt: TGTGCCAGCAGTTTTGAGTTGGGATACAATGAGCAGTTCTTC
cdr3_aa: CASSFELGYNEQFF

clone_size: many
v_call: TRBV24-1
j_call: TRBJ1-1
d_call: -
cdr3_nt: TGTGCCACCAGTGATTTCGGGCGCACTGAAGCTTTCTTT
cdr3_aa: CATSDFGRTEAFF

clone_size: -
v_call: TRBV5-1
j_call: TRBJ2-2
d_call: -
cdr3_nt: TGCGCCAGCAGCTTATTTGGGGGAGTGAACACCGGGGAGCTGTTTTTT
cdr3_aa: CASSLFGGVNTGELFF

clone_size: -
v_call: TRBV7-9
j_call: TRBJ2-7
d_call: -
cdr3_nt: TGTGCCAGCAGCCCCCGGGGGATATTCTACGAGCAGTACTTC
cdr3_aa: CASSPRGIFYEQYF

clone_size: many
v_call: TRBV12-3/TRBV12-4
j_call: TRBJ1-2
d_call: -
cdr3_nt: TGTGCCAGCAAAGTAATATCCCAGGGAAACTATGGCTACACCTTC
cdr3_aa: CASKVISQGNYGYTF

clone_size: many
v_call: TRBV28
j_call: TRBJ1-3
d_call: -
cdr3_nt: TGTGCCAGCAGTTTACCACCAGGCTACTCTGGAAACACCATATATTTT
cdr3_aa: CASSLPPGYSGNTIYF

clone_size: -
v_call: TRBV9
j_call: TRBJ1-1
d_call: -
cdr3_nt: TGTGCCAGCAGCGTAGTGACAGATTATGAAGCTTTCTTT
cdr3_aa: CASSVVTDYEAFF

clone_size: -
v_call: TRBV15
j_call: TRBJ1-5
d_call: -
cdr3_nt: TGTGCCACCAGTTTGGGGATTAATCAGCCCCAGCATTTT
cdr3_aa: CATSLGINQPQHF

clone_size: few
v_call: TRBV6-5
j_call: TRBJ2-1
d_call: -
cdr3_nt: TGTGCCAGCAGTTACGGGCCACGTGTCTCCTACAATGAGCAGTTCTTC
cdr3_aa: CASSYGPRVSYNEQFF

clone_size: -
v_call: TRBV4-1
j_call: TRBJ2-5
d_call: TRBD2
cdr3_nt: TGCGCCAGCAGCCGCATAGGGGGAGGGGCTAGCGGGAGCCAAGAGACCCAGTACTTC
cdr3_aa: CASSRIGGGASGSQETQYF